These T cell receptor beta chains were read from a single sample in a study of T cell responses to AZD1222 COVID-19 vaccine. Profiling relied on immunoSEQ multiplex PCR, and the TCRdb table lists in-frame clones only, not all of them. The sample yields some 140,000 clones, 86% seen once. The material sequenced was peripheral blood, taken on day 0 of MenACWY control vaccination. The source of these receptors is an adult in good health. Both conserved end residues are part of each CDR3. The order of the fields is CDR3 length, J gene, clone size, D gene, V gene, CDR3 DNA, CDR3 protein. D genes are given only for firm matches. Size is omitted from some rows. Given values are once, few, many or a class for expanded clones.

>12|TRBJ1-3|NA|NA|TRBV9
TGTGCCAGCAGCGTTAACAGGGAAACCATATATTTT
CASSVNRETIYF
>13|TRBJ2-1|NA|NA|TRBV6-2/TRBV6-3
TGTGCCAGCAGCCGGACTGGGAGCTATGAGCAGTTCTTC
CASSRTGSYEQFF
>12|TRBJ1-1|NA|NA|TRBV3-1/TRBV3-2
TGTGCCAGCAGCCGGTTGAACACTGAAGCTTTCTTT
CASSRLNTEAFF
>14|TRBJ2-1|NA|NA|TRBV11-2
TGTGCCAGCAGCTTAGGGCCGGGGATGGCTGAGCAGTTCTTC
CASSLGPGMAEQFF
>16|TRBJ2-5|NA|NA|TRBV7-3
TGTGCCAGCAGCTCCCAGGGAGGGGGCTATGGAGAGACCCAGTACTTC
CASSSQGGGYGETQYF
>13|TRBJ2-1|NA|TRBD1|TRBV29-1
TGCAGCGTAAAACGACAGGGTTTGAATGAGCAGTTCTTC
CSVKRQGLNEQFF
>16|TRBJ1-2|NA|TRBD1|TRBV4-1
TGCGCCAGCAACCCAGCTTACACAGGGGGTAGTGAGGGCTACACCTTC
CASNPAYTGGSEGYTF
>16|TRBJ2-6|NA|NA|TRBV2
TGTGCCAGCAGTGGCACGGGGCTCAGTGGGGCCAACGTCCTGACTTTC
CASSGTGLSGANVLTF
>14|TRBJ1-5|once|NA|TRBV7-2
TGTGCCAGCAGCGCAGACAGCTTCAATCAGCCCCAGCATTTT
CASSADSFNQPQHF
>12|TRBJ1-4|NA|NA|TRBV7-9
TGTGCCAGCAGCTTAGTTCATGAAAAACTGTTTTTT
CASSLVHEKLFF
>17|TRBJ1-1|NA|TRBD1|TRBV18
TGTGCCAGCTCACCACCGGACAGGGTAGGGATGAACACTGAAGCTTTCTTT
CASSPPDRVGMNTEAFF
>17|TRBJ1-2|once|NA|TRBV28
TGTGCCAGCAGTTTTGAAACACCTCCCCGGGGGACGGATGGCTACACCTTC
CASSFETPPRGTDGYTF
>15|TRBJ1-2|NA|TRBD1|TRBV6-2/TRBV6-3
TGTGCCAGCAGTACTTCAGACAGGGTCAACTATGGCTACACCTTC
CASSTSDRVNYGYTF
>15|TRBJ2-2|NA|NA|TRBV6-2/TRBV6-3
TGTGCCAGCAGTTACAAGGGCTGGAACACCGGGGAGCTGTTTTTT
CASSYKGWNTGELFF
>15|TRBJ2-1|NA|NA|TRBV7-9
TGTGCCAGCAGCTTAGCGCGGGGCGTAATTAATGAGCAGTTCTTC
CASSLARGVINEQFF
>13|TRBJ1-3|few|NA|TRBV3-1/TRBV3-2
TGTGCCAGCAGCCAAGATCGGATAGGGCCGGGGGATTTT
CASSQDRIGPGDF